This entry lists 13 T cell receptor beta chains sequenced from one sample in a study of T cell responses to AZD1222 COVID-19 vaccine. Profiled with immunoSEQ multiplex PCR; TCRdb holds only in-frame clones, not every one. The sample holds under 150,000 clones; roughly 90% are singletons and the top ten take more than 9.5%. The sample in question was peripheral blood, obtained on day 0 of MenACWY control vaccination. The receptor source for this set is an adult in good health.

V and J are TRBV7-2 and TRBJ1-2; D is possibly TRBD1 (5 bases). V gave up 5 bases and J gave up 6 bases, with 13 bases separating them. Germline values: CDR1 SGHTA, CDR2 FQGNSA. The CDR3 sequence is 13 residues long. The CDR3 nucleotides read TGTGCCAGCAGCGCTCGCCCGGGGGATGGCTACACCTTC. This encodes CASSARPGDGYTF.

V gene TRBV11-2 combines with J gene TRBJ1-4; 7 nucleotides match TRBD1. CDR1 is SGHAT, CDR2 FQNNGV, per germline. The junction had 12 bases not matched to a gene; V was cut back by 3 bases and J by 8 bases. This CDR3 contains 16 residues. CDR3 DNA: TGTGCCAGCAGCTTGTCAGAGGGGGCCCGTTGGGAAAAACTGTTTTTT. Translating gives CASSLSEGARWEKLFF. Full variable domain (remainder filled in from reference TRBV11-2 and TRBJ1-4): EAGVAQSPRYKIIEKRQSVAFWCNPISGHATLYWYQQILGQGPKLLIQFQNNGVVDDSQLPKDRFSAERLKGVDSTLKIQPAKLEDSAVYLCASSLSEGARWEKLFFGSGTQLSVL.

This clone was seen once. The chain employs TRBV7-3 and TRBJ1-1; 7 bases line up with TRBD1. This CDR3 is built from 19 residues. Germline CDR1 SGHTA, CDR2 FQGTGA. Trimming removed 2 bases from V and 1 base from J; junction bases left unmatched: 16. CDR3 amino acids: CASSLGLLSAGGENTEAFF. Written as DNA, the CDR3 is TGTGCCAGCAGCTTAGGACTCCTTTCGGCAGGGGGTGAGAACACTGAAGCTTTCTTT.

The rearrangement links TRBV6-5 to TRBJ2-1; tentatively, D is TRBD1 (6 bases). V was clipped by 2 bases and J by 9 bases, with 11 bases between them. Germline V gene data show CDR1 as MNHEY and CDR2 as SVGAGI. This CDR3 comprises 13 residues. CDR3: CASSYRTASEQFF. CDR3 bases: TGTGCCAGCAGTTACAGGACAGCTTCTGAGCAGTTCTTC.

The chain combines TRBV5-4 with TRBJ2-7; 12 bases align to TRBD2. V was clipped by 4 bases and J by 4 bases; unmatched bases: 6. CDR1 and CDR2 (germline): SGHNT, YYREEE (reference sequence). The CDR3 has 15 amino acids. The CDR3 coding sequence is TGTGCCAGCAGCCAACCCACTAGCGGGAGGTACGAGCAGTACTTC. This translates into CASSQPTSGRYEQYF.

The rearrangement joins TRBV6-1 to TRBJ1-6; possibly TRBD1 for D (6 bases). Looked up from germline, CDR1 is MNHNS and CDR2 is SASEGT. The CDR3 runs to 15 residues. Trimming cost V 1 base and J 6 bases, with 10 bases left between them. The CDR3 reads CASSEVGGRNSPLHF. The DNA for the CDR3 is TGTGCCAGCAGTGAAGTAGGGGGGCGTAATTCACCCCTCCACTTT.

There are a few counts of this clone. The V call is TRBV5-1, the J call TRBJ2-7, with 9 nucleotides matching TRBD2. Germline lookup yields CDR1 SGHRS and CDR2 YFSETQ. The CDR3 is 15 amino acids. With 0 bases clipped from V and 1 base from J, the junction kept 2 bases outside the gene matches. CDR3 region: CASSLVAGGSYEQYF. The DNA of the CDR3 is TGCGCCAGCAGCTTGGTGGCGGGAGGGTCCTACGAGCAGTACTTC.

CDR3 nucleotides: TGCGCCAGCAGCCAGGTCATTGCCGGTGAGCAGTTCTTC. It is translated as CASSQVIAGEQFF. This chain links TRBV4-1 with TRBJ2-1; D not certain. The CDR3 extends over 13 amino acids. V lost 3 bases and J 9 bases, leaving 12 bases between the germline ends. Germline V lookup: CDR1 MGHRA, CDR2 YSYEKL.

This chain joins TRBV10-1 and TRBJ2-2, with 8 bases lining up with TRBD2. The CDR3 is made up of 14 amino acids. V was pared by 7 bases and J by 6 bases, with 7 bases of the junction left unmatched. Germline V gene sequence: CDR1 WNHNN, CDR2 SYGVQD (reference sequence). The CDR3 coding sequence is TGCGCCAGCAAAAGCGGGAGATCTGCCGGGGAGCTGTTTTTT. The encoded protein is CASKSGRSAGELFF.

The chain links TRBV19 to TRBJ1-1; weak D call: TRBD1 (6 bases). The CDR3 runs to 14 residues. V was cut by 6 bases and J by 6 bases, with 17 bases left in between. From germline, CDR1 is LNHDA and CDR2 SQIVND (reference sequence). CDR3 residues: CASRTTGSLAEAFF. In DNA, the CDR3 is TGTGCCAGTAGAACTACAGGGAGCTTAGCTGAAGCTTTCTTT.

This chain uses TRBV11-3 with TRBJ1-2; D not resolved. Germline values: CDR1 SGHNT, CDR2 YENEEA. There are 15 residues in the CDR3. V was shortened by 3 bases and J by 6 bases, with 17 bases between the two germline ends. The CDR3 coding sequence is TGTGCCAGCAGCTTCCCCCCCGGGGTAAGTGATGGCTACACCTTC. This sequence encodes CASSFPPGVSDGYTF.

In regard to this clone: At the DNA level, this CDR3 is encoded by other sequences in the same sample as well. The rearrangement links TRBV11-2 to TRBJ1-1, with D possibly matching TRBD1 (5 bases). This CDR3 has 19 amino acids. Germline-derived CDR1 and CDR2 are SGHAT and FQNNGV. Trimming removed 0 bases from V and 7 bases from J, with 27 bases in between. Here the CDR3 reads CASSLDGIRGTRIRGEAFF. The CDR3 DNA is TGTGCCAGCAGCTTAGATGGGATCCGGGGCACAAGGATTCGGGGTGAAGCTTTCTTT.

The rearrangement links TRBV9 to TRBJ1-1; perhaps TRBD1 as D (5 bases). The ends were cut back, 0 bases at V and 3 bases at J, with 12 bases in the middle. The CDR3 extends over 15 amino acids. CDR1 SGDLS and CDR2 YYNGEE come from the germline V gene. The CDR3 DNA reads as TGTGCCAGCAGCGTAGTTTCAGGGTTGGACACTGAAGCTTTCTTT. It codes for CASSVVSGLDTEAFF.